This TCR beta chain was documented in a study of T cell responses to AZD1222 COVID-19 vaccine. At the level of the study: Second doses that came at about 4 or about 12 weeks were put together.

Study-wide points: Researchers took repertoire samples only after the peak T cell response had come. CD4 TCRs covered the whole spike, strongest at regions 160-218 and 743-854.

V gave up 4 bases and J gave up 7 bases, with 13 bases separating them. Germline-derived CDR1 and CDR2 are GTSNPN and SVGIG (reference sequence). This CDR3 has 12 amino acids. Remarks on this clone: Its antigen is not known.

Using immunoSEQ multiplex PCR, the repertoire was profiled, and TCRdb retains in-frame clones only, with some absent. In the table there are about 170,000 clones, more than 80% of which are singletons. This chain connects TRBV30 to TRBJ1-2; tentative D call: TRBD1 (5 bases). Here the sequenced sample was peripheral blood, taken on day 0 of AZD1222 vaccination. This clonotype was sampled from an adult in good health. The CDR3 here is CAWTLGGFGYTF. As DNA, the CDR3 is TGTGCCTGGACACTGGGGGGTTTTGGCTACACCTTC.